This T cell receptor beta chain appears in the sequencing data of a study of CD4 and CD8 cells across lung adenocarcinoma regions. Donors had localized lung adenocarcinoma, a non-small cell lung cancer. The table lists this clonotype with a count of one. Using its own MiXCR run on the PCR reads, TCRdb lists one record per CDR3 protein. This table has around 20,000 distinct CDR3 sequences, roughly 46% appearing once. The specimen was CD4+ T cells from the margin of a lung tumor. The TCR was taken from a male donor with lung adenocarcinoma. The CD4 and CD8 labels of this study may be unreliable.

The CDR3: CASSEAQDPAIQYF. The DNA for the CDR3 is TGTGCCAGCAGTGAAGCCCAGGACCCCGCCATTCAGTACTTC. The chain recombines TRBV6-1 with TRBJ2-4; the D is unclear. The V end was cut by 0 bases, the J end by 9 bases, with 12 bases between. Germline values: CDR1 MNHNS, CDR2 SASEGT. CDR3 length: 14 residues.